This is a list of T cell receptor beta chains from one sample in a study of T-cell reconstitution after alpha-beta-depleted transplantation in children. TCRdb analysed the PCR reads with MiXCR anew, one entry per CDR3 protein. The table lists about a million distinct CDR3 sequences, roughly 29% of them singletons. The starting material was PBMCs, mostly from graft donor cells, obtained 360 days after TCRalphabeta/CD19-depleted stem cell transplant. The receptors were sampled from a boy in the first two years of life who had a stem cell transplant for SCID, so the T cells may come from the graft donor. CDR3s include the opening cysteine and the closing phenylalanine or tryptophan. The order of the fields is V gene, J gene, CDR3 protein.

>TRBV15|TRBJ2-3
CATSRDRHPTAGGPRDTQYF
>TRBV7-2|TRBJ2-3
CASSLVWFRDSTDTQYF
>TRBV6-2/TRBV6-3|TRBJ2-2
CASSYGTGPTGELFF
>TRBV11-2|TRBJ2-5
CASSLGLSGGRYSQETQYF
>TRBV20-1|TRBJ1-1
CSARDGNTEAFF
>TRBV5-1|TRBJ2-3
CASSFRQPKASTDTQYF
>TRBV3-1|TRBJ2-5
CASSQRSRTKGGTQYF
>TRBV12-3/TRBV12-4|TRBJ2-5
CASSLSQEPQETQYF
>TRBV28|TRBJ2-7
CASSTAGYEQYF
>TRBV24-1|TRBJ2-2
CATSDPDTGELFF
>TRBV7-2|TRBJ2-1
CASSPRGSDNEQFF
>TRBV4-1|TRBJ2-3
CASSPLRGGVFDTQYF
>TRBV28|TRBJ2-3
CASSTLRDYRADTQYF
>TRBV21-1|TRBJ2-2
CASSIQRGNTGELFF
>TRBV4-3|TRBJ1-6
CASSQDFWTDYDSPLHF
>TRBV4-2|TRBJ2-3
CASSQDLASVVTDTQYF
>TRBV7-6|TRBJ2-1
CASSYLSSRFNEQFF
>TRBV6-5|TRBJ1-2
CASSYSETGVAYGYTF
>TRBV5-1|TRBJ1-1
CARRDRGMNTEAFF
>TRBV29-1|TRBJ1-2
CSVEQPGPPGYGYTF
>TRBV5-5|TRBJ2-1
CASSLRRVGNEQFF
>TRBV29-1|TRBJ2-3
CSVEEDPITQYF
>TRBV28|TRBJ2-5
CASSLGRLARTQYF
>TRBV6-6|TRBJ1-5
CASSYFRNQPQHF
>TRBV6-2/TRBV6-3|TRBJ2-1
CASSFAGGQYNEQFF
>TRBV20-1|TRBJ2-2
CSARDAPSGGTNTGELFF
>TRBV6-5|TRBJ2-1
CASTPGRGEQFF
>TRBV5-1|TRBJ2-2
CASSFGGQGGTGELFF
>TRBV6-5|TRBJ2-7
CASSRHGFGVSYEQYF
>TRBV4-3|TRBJ2-5
CASSQGRDDLGKTQYF
>TRBV27|TRBJ2-6
CASSVQQGASSGANVLTF
>TRBV5-1|TRBJ1-3
CASSLLGTGILRNTIYF
>TRBV12-3/TRBV12-4|TRBJ1-1
CASTYSGGVTEAFF
>TRBV9|TRBJ2-1
CASSVVGTSRFNEQFF
>TRBV5-5|TRBJ2-5
CASSSRDRVGETQYF
>TRBV20-1|TRBJ2-1
CSAGKTGYNEQFF
>TRBV12-3/TRBV12-4|TRBJ2-1
CASSLNPSVYYNEQFF
>TRBV5-1|TRBJ2-1
CASSVEGTGGRNEQFF
>TRBV5-1|TRBJ2-2
CASSLAVRVTGELFF
>TRBV7-9|TRBJ2-1
CASSTGNNEQFF
>TRBV20-1|TRBJ2-6
CSARDKETGANVLTF
>TRBV10-3|TRBJ2-7
CAISLQGKRSYEQYF
>TRBV7-6|TRBJ1-1
CASSLRGGQPNTEAFF
>TRBV5-1|TRBJ1-2
CASSRTESKMNNYGYTF
>TRBV15|TRBJ2-5
CATSREMGETQYF
>TRBV2|TRBJ2-2
CASRRDRMNTGELFF
>TRBV7-6|TRBJ1-1
CASSSTPNTEAFF
>TRBV29-1|TRBJ1-4
CSVVGAWSEKLFF
>TRBV2|TRBJ2-5
CAQKSWAVEPRAAPFKTQYF
>TRBV20-1|TRBJ1-5
CSARARGTGDQPQHF
>TRBV10-3|TRBJ1-6
CAIKGRGASRSPLHF
>TRBV7-7|TRBJ2-3
CASSLEASATDTQYF
>TRBV4-2|TRBJ2-1
CASSQGASLSNEQFF